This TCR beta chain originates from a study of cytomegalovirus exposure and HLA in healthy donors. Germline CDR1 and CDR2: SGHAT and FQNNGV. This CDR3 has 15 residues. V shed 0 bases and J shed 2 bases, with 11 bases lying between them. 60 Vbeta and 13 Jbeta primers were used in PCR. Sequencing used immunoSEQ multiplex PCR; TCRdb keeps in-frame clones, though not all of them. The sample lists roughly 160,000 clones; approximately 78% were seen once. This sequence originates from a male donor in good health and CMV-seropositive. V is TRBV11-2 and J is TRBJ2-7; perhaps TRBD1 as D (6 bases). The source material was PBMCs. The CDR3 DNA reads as TGTGCCAGCAGCTTAGATCAGGGGATGGCCTACGAGCAGTACTTC. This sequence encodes CASSLDQGMAYEQYF. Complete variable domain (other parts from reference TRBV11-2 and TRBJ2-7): EAGVAQSPRYKIIEKRQSVAFWCNPISGHATLYWYQQILGQGPKLLIQFQNNGVVDDSQLPKDRFSAERLKGVDSTLKIQPAKLEDSAVYLCASSLDQGMAYEQYFGPGTRLTVT.